The rows below give T cell receptor beta chains drawn from one sample of a study of T-cell reconstitution after alpha-beta-depleted transplantation in children. MiXCR was run by TCRdb on the PCR reads, yielding one entry per CDR3 protein. The sample records some 300,000 distinct CDR3 sequences, over 9.5% being singletons. This material consisted of PBMCs, taken before TCRalphabeta/CD19-depleted stem cell transplant. These TCRs come from a boy younger than two with acute myeloid leukemia, due to receive a stem cell transplant. Each CDR3 is given with its conserved first and last residue. The D gene is left open where the match is weak. Only some rows state a clone size, as once, few, many or a class for expanded clones.

TRBV20-1	many	-	TRBJ2-3	CSGRYLPGSTDTQYF	TGCAGTGGGAGATACCTTCCGGGGAGCACAGATACGCAGTATTTT
TRBV11-2	many	-	TRBJ2-2	CASSLTAPTGELFF	TGTGCCAGCAGCTTAACAGCACCGACCGGGGAGCTGTTTTTT
TRBV12-3/TRBV12-4	-	TRBD1	TRBJ1-2	CASSLPNRPRGQNYGYTF	TGTGCCAGCAGTTTACCTAACCGCCCCAGGGGGCAGAACTATGGCTACACCTTC
TRBV12-3/TRBV12-4	many	TRBD1	TRBJ1-2	CASSLDRGYGYTF	TGTGCCAGCAGCTTGGACAGGGGCTATGGCTACACCTTC
TRBV6-5	many	-	TRBJ2-7	CASSYRDTYEQYF	TGTGCCAGCAGTTACCGGGACACCTACGAGCAGTACTTC
TRBV29-1	many	-	TRBJ1-2	CSVVIGLYGYTF	TGCAGCGTTGTTATAGGACTTTATGGCTACACCTTC
TRBV3-1	many	-	TRBJ2-1	CASSLFHNEQFF	TGTGCCAGCAGCCTCTTCCACAATGAGCAGTTCTTC
TRBV24-1	many	TRBD1	TRBJ2-7	CATSDSGQGRYEQYF	TGTGCCACCAGTGATTCCGGACAGGGCCGCTACGAGCAGTACTTC
TRBV5-5	many	-	TRBJ2-2	CASSAHILRGENTGELFF	TGTGCCAGCAGCGCCCACATCCTCAGGGGAGAGAACACCGGGGAGCTGTTTTTT
TRBV7-9	-	-	TRBJ1-4	CASSLRATNEKLFF	TGTGCCAGCAGCTTAAGGGCAACGAATGAAAAACTGTTTTTT
TRBV4-3	-	TRBD2	TRBJ2-7	CASSPKIRSGTSKYEQYF	TGCGCCAGCAGCCCCAAAATACGGTCCGGGACTAGCAAATACGAGCAGTACTTC
TRBV10-3	many	-	TRBJ2-2	CAISEGINWELFF	TGTGCCATCAGTGAGGGGATCAACTGGGAGCTGTTTTTT
TRBV4-2	many	TRBD1	TRBJ2-5	CASSQETGGRRYQETQYF	TGTGCCAGCAGCCAAGAGACAGGGGGCCGGAGATACCAAGAGACCCAGTACTTC
TRBV29-1	many	-	TRBJ2-5	CSVEDRRDQETQYF	TGCAGCGTTGAAGATCGCCGGGACCAAGAGACCCAGTACTTC
TRBV7-2	-	-	TRBJ1-1	CASRPTGRNTEAFF	TGTGCCAGCCGTCCCACAGGGAGGAACACTGAAGCTTTCTTT
TRBV28	many	-	TRBJ2-7	CASSLRSGGRGRGHEQYF	TGTGCCAGCAGTTTAAGGTCAGGGGGCCGCGGGAGGGGCCACGAGCAGTACTTC
TRBV7-7	-	-	TRBJ2-2	CASSSGGGRLTGELFF	TGTGCTAGCAGCTCCGGCGGGGGCAGACTCACCGGGGAGCTGTTTTTT
TRBV28	many	TRBD1	TRBJ2-3	CASSFGGQGEVTDTQYF	TGTGCCAGCAGTTTTGGGGGACAGGGGGAGGTCACAGATACGCAGTATTTT
TRBV5-1	many	TRBD2	TRBJ2-3	CASSLTSASTDTQYF	TGCGCCAGCAGCCTGACTAGCGCTAGCACAGATACGCAGTATTTT
TRBV27	many	-	TRBJ2-7	CASSLSVGYEQYF	TGTGCCAGCAGTTTATCAGTGGGATACGAGCAGTACTTC
TRBV28	many	-	TRBJ2-3	CASSLYGGSTDTQYF	TGTGCCAGCAGTTTATATGGCGGCAGCACAGATACGCAGTATTTT
TRBV20-1	-	-	TRBJ1-2	CSASSGGSSYGYTF	TGCAGTGCTAGTTCCGGGGGCAGTAGCTATGGCTACACCTTC
TRBV20-1	many	TRBD2	TRBJ2-7	CSASLQLAKYEQYF	TGCAGTGCTAGTCTCCAACTAGCGAAGTACGAGCAGTACTTC
TRBV7-2	many	TRBD2	TRBJ2-7	CASSSPLLAGPNYEQYF	TGTGCCAGCAGCTCCCCTTTACTAGCGGGGCCGAACTACGAGCAGTACTTC
TRBV4-2	-	TRBD1	TRBJ1-4	CASSQAGGGEKLFF	TGTGCCAGCAGCCAAGCAGGGGGTGGTGAAAAACTGTTTTTT
TRBV7-9	many	-	TRBJ2-7	CASSPPSDYEQYF	TGTGCCAGCAGCCCCCCCTCTGACTACGAGCAGTACTTC
TRBV20-1	many	-	TRBJ2-1	CSATGLPNEQFF	TGCAGTGCCACCGGACTCCCGAATGAGCAGTTCTTC
TRBV6-1	few	TRBD1	TRBJ1-4	CASTTGGGGTNEKLFF	TGTGCCAGCACCACAGGGGGCGGGGGTACTAATGAAAAACTGTTTTTT
TRBV30	few	-	TRBJ2-2	CAWSVYTSGTGELFF	TGTGCCTGGAGTGTATACACTTCGGGCACCGGGGAGCTGTTTTTT
TRBV24-1	many	TRBD1	TRBJ1-1	CATSERGQGTAFKAFF	TGTGCCACCAGTGAAAGGGGACAGGGGACGGCATTTAAAGCTTTCTTT
TRBV12-3/TRBV12-4	many	-	TRBJ2-1	CASRTSYNEQFF	TGTGCCAGCCGGACTTCGTACAATGAGCAGTTCTTC
TRBV7-8	many	-	TRBJ1-5	CASSVDLRRVTPQHF	TGTGCCAGCAGCGTAGACCTCCGAAGGGTGACGCCCCAGCATTTT
TRBV3-1	many	-	TRBJ2-2	CASRFGGPLNTGELFF	TGTGCCAGCAGATTTGGGGGGCCCCTGAACACCGGGGAGCTGTTTTTT
TRBV19	few	TRBD2	TRBJ2-1	CASSGGRASWDEQFF	TGTGCCAGTAGTGGCGGGAGGGCCTCGTGGGATGAGCAGTTCTTC
TRBV18	few	-	TRBJ2-5	CASSPQTGTARTQYF	TGTGCCAGCTCACCTCAAACCGGGACTGCAAGGACCCAGTACTTC
TRBV6-2/TRBV6-3	many	-	TRBJ1-5	CASSYYSNQPQHF	TGTGCCAGCAGTTATTATAGCAATCAGCCCCAGCATTTT
TRBV5-5	-	TRBD2	TRBJ2-1	CASRFGAGAYNEQFF	TGTGCCAGCAGATTCGGAGCGGGGGCCTACAATGAGCAGTTCTTC
TRBV12-3/TRBV12-4	many	TRBD1	TRBJ1-2	CASSAGQGRRGYTF	TGTGCCAGCAGTGCGGGACAGGGGCGGCGTGGCTACACCTTC
TRBV24-1	few	TRBD2	TRBJ2-3	CATSDPGLASDTQYF	TGTGCCACCAGTGATCCAGGACTAGCTTCAGATACGCAGTATTTT
TRBV7-2	-	-	TRBJ1-6	CASSSGSPGNSPLHF	TGTGCCAGCAGCTCGGGATCCCCAGGGAATTCACCCCTCCACTTT
TRBV6-2/TRBV6-3	many	-	TRBJ2-5	CASRVGGAQETQYF	TGTGCCAGCAGGGTCGGGGGAGCGCAAGAGACCCAGTACTTC
TRBV5-5	many	TRBD1	TRBJ1-1	CASRWMDREYTEAFF	TGTGCCAGCAGATGGATGGACAGGGAATATACTGAAGCTTTCTTT
TRBV6-1	many	-	TRBJ2-6	CASRAPSGANVLTF	TGTGCCAGCAGAGCCCCCTCTGGGGCCAACGTCCTGACTTTC
TRBV29-1	many	TRBD2	TRBJ2-7	CSVIGLAGLRGFYEQYF	TGCAGCGTGATAGGACTAGCGGGATTAAGAGGCTTCTACGAGCAGTACTTC
TRBV12-3/TRBV12-4	many	TRBD1	TRBJ1-3	CASSFRGYTIYF	TGTGCCAGCAGTTTCAGGGGGTACACCATATATTTT
TRBV6-1	many	TRBD2	TRBJ2-1	CASSEVPGAGGNNEQFF	TGTGCCAGCAGTGAAGTGCCCGGAGCGGGAGGTAACAATGAGCAGTTCTTC